This TCR beta chain was documented in a study of shared clonotypes between healthy human individuals. Repertoires were generated with immunoSEQ multiplex PCR, while TCRdb's copy carries only in-frame clones and drops some. There are 1,400,000 or so clones in the sample; just under 99% occur only once, and roughly 0.35% lies in the top ten. The germline V gene has CDR1 LNHDA and CDR2 SQIVND (reference sequence). V lost 3 bases, J lost 6 bases, and 12 bases lay in between. The CDR3 runs to 14 residues. The specimen sequenced was naive CD4+ T cells sorted from blood. The subset was: CD45RA+ positively selected. The gene calls are TRBV19 and TRBJ2-1; perhaps D is TRBD1 or TRBD2 (5 bases each). This TCR was recovered from a man aged 25 to 40 in good health. In DNA form, the CDR3 reads TGTGCCAGTAGTATCTGGGGGAGATCCAATGAGCAGTTCTTC. Protein sequence: CASSIWGRSNEQFF.